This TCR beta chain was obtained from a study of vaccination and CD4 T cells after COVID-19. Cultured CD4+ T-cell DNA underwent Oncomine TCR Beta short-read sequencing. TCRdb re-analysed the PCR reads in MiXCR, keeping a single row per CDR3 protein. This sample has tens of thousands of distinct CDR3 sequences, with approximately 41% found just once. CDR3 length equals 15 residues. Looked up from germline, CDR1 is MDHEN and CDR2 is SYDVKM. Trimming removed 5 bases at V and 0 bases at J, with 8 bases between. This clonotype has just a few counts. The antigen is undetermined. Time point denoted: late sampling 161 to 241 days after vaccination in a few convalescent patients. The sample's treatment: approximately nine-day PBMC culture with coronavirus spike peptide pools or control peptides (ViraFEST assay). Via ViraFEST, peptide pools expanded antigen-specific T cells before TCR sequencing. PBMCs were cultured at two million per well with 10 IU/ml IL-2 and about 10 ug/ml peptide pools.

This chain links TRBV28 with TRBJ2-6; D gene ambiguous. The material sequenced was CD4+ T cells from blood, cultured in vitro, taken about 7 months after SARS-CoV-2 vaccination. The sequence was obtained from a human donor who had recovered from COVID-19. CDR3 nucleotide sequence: TGTGCCAGCAGTCCCTTACTCTCTGGGGCCAACGTCCTGACTTTC. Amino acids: CASSPLLSGANVLTF.